The 4 T cell receptor beta chains below were found in one sample sequenced in a study of blood T cells in healthy people across ages. Primed by a sample-barcoded 5' primer and a J-beta primer mix, a second PCR proceeded for 7 to 11 cycles. MiXCR, applied by TCRdb to the 5' RACE reads, yields one record per CDR3 protein. Of around 970,000 distinct CDR3 sequences detected, about 53% appear once; the ten largest clones hold about a fifth. Source material: blood. The receptors shown here come from a woman aged 60-70 years in good health.

CDR3 sequence reads: CASSFLTGAKETQYF. CDR3 bases: TGTGCCAGCAGTTTCCTGACAGGGGCAAAAGAGACCCAGTACTTC. J is TRBJ2-5 and V is TRBV12-3 or TRBV12-4, with 8 bases matching TRBD1. The V segment lost 3 bases and the J segment 3 bases; nucleotides outside the gene matches: 6. The CDR3 sequence is 15 residues long.

The chain has TRBV28 and TRBJ1-1; 7 nucleotides line up with TRBD1. Germline assignment: CDR1 MDHEN and CDR2 SYDVKM. The CDR3 has 14 residues. V was clipped by 11 bases and J by 2 bases; unmatched bases: 11. The CDR3 region has the DNA TGTGCCTGTATACTCGCAGGGGGAAACACTGAAGCTTTCTTT. Protein product: CACILAGGNTEAFF. The full variable domain, completed using reference TRBV28 and TRBJ1-1, is DVKVTQSSRYLVKRTGEKVFLECVQDMDHENMFWYRQDPGLGLRLIYFSYDVKMKEKGDIPEGYSVSREKKERFSLILESASTNQTSMYLCACILAGGNTEAFFGQGTRLTVV.

The gene calls are TRBV5-1 and TRBJ2-5; 11 bases align to TRBD2. Germline trimming cut 5 bases from V and 4 bases from J; bases unmatched to any gene: 10. The CDR3 has 16 amino acids. CDR1 is SGHRS, CDR2 YFSETQ, per germline. CDR3 coding DNA: TGCGCCAGCAGTTTTACTAGCGGGAGTACTAGAGAGACCCAGTACTTC. This codes for CASSFTSGSTRETQYF. Drawing the rest from reference TRBV5-1 and TRBJ2-5, the complete variable domain is KAGVTQTPRYLIKTRGQQVTLSCSPISGHRSVSWYQQTPGQGLQFLFEYFSETQRNKGNFPGRFSGRQFSNSRSEMNVSTLELGDSALYLCASSFTSGSTRETQYFGPGTRLLVL.

The chain joins TRBV20-1 to TRBJ1-2, with D uncertain. The CDR3 is 9 residues long. Germline V gene data show CDR1 as DFQATT and CDR2 as SNEGSKA (reference sequence). Trimming left V 8 bases short and J 6 bases short, with 7 bases between. The CDR3 here is CSKEDGYTF. The CDR3 coding sequence is TGCAGTAAGGAAGATGGCTACACCTTC.